What follows are 20 T cell receptor beta chains derived from one specimen sequenced in a study of technical replicates of blood from a few donors. Only in-frame clones appear in the TCRdb table, and some are missing; sequencing was by immunoSEQ multiplex PCR. The sample lists 75,000 to 100,000 clones, about 89% seen once, with approximately 0.3% in the top ten. The sequenced sample consisted of T cells isolated from PBMCs. These receptors came from a human donor in good health.

Turning to this clone: Other DNA sequences in the sample encode the same CDR3. V gene TRBV30 combines with J gene TRBJ1-2, with D hard to call. The germline V gene encodes CDR1 GTSNPN and CDR2 SVGIG (reference sequence). V shed 3 bases and J shed 2 bases, with 10 bases lying between them. The CDR3 runs to 13 residues. CDR3 coding DNA: TGTGCCTGGAGCGTACCCCTAAACTATGGCTACACCTTC. Its translation is CAWSVPLNYGYTF.

The chain combines TRBV7-6 with TRBJ2-2, with D perhaps matching TRBD1 (5 bases). The CDR3 sequence is 15 residues long. Germline V lookup: CDR1 SGHVS, CDR2 FNYEAQ. V shed 0 bases and J shed 3 bases, with 8 bases lying between them. CDR3 DNA sequence: TGTGCCAGCAGCTTAGCAGGGGTCGACACCGGGGAGCTGTTTTTT. It is translated as CASSLAGVDTGELFF. Full variable domain (rest looked up from reference TRBV7-6 and TRBJ2-2): GAGVSQSPRYKVTKRGQDVALRCDPISGHVSLYWYRQALGQGPEFLTYFNYEAQQDKSGLPNDRFSAERPEGSISTLTIQRTEQRDSAMYRCASSLAGVDTGELFFGEGSRLTVL.

This clone has a single count. This chain links TRBV7-8 with TRBJ2-7; D is possibly TRBD2 (6 bases). The CDR3 is made up of 17 amino acids. Germline V gene sequence: CDR1 SGHVS, CDR2 FQNEAQ. V was cut by 0 bases and J by 7 bases, with 22 bases left in between. CDR3 loop: CASSLARVGGRIGEQYF. The CDR3 DNA reads as TGTGCCAGCAGCTTAGCCAGAGTTGGAGGGCGGATTGGAGAGCAGTACTTC.

V gene TRBV13 combines with J gene TRBJ1-3; D uncertain. This CDR3 has 15 amino acids. Germline-derived CDR1 and CDR2 are PRHDT and FYEKMQ (reference sequence). V was clipped by 5 bases and J by 3 bases, with 14 bases between them. The CDR3 DNA is TGTGCCAGCAGCCCCCCCCCATCCGGTGGAAACACCATATATTTT. Its translation is CASSPPPSGGNTIYF.

The J gene is TRBJ2-7, the V gene TRBV11-3; D call uncertain. Trimming took 5 bases from V and 5 from J, leaving 13 bases between them. The CDR3 contains 13 residues. Germline-derived CDR1 and CDR2 are SGHNT and YENEEA. The CDR3 nucleotides are TGTGCCAGCAGCGCAAGAGGTTCCGACGAGCAGTACTTC. It yields the protein CASSARGSDEQYF. The full variable domain, its missing parts supplied by reference TRBV11-3 and TRBJ2-7, is EAGVVQSPRYKIIEKKQPVAFWCNPISGHNTLYWYLQNLGQGPELLIRYENEEAVDDSQLPKDRFSAERLKGVDSTLKIQPAELGDSAVYLCASSARGSDEQYFGPGTRLTVT.

The chain carries TRBV19 and TRBJ2-5; D perhaps matches TRBD2 (6 bases). The V gene lost 3 bases and the J gene lost 5 bases, with 19 bases spanning the gap. Germline lookup yields CDR1 LNHDA and CDR2 SQIVND (reference sequence). This CDR3 has 16 amino acids. DNA of the CDR3: TGTGCCAGTAGTATGATCCTAGCCGGGGGATTGGAGACCCAGTACTTC. Translation: CASSMILAGGLETQYF.

DNA of the CDR3: TGTGCCAGCAGCCTATTTGATGGCTACACCTTC. Translating gives CASSLFDGYTF. The chain employs TRBV28 and TRBJ1-2; D gene uncertain. CDR1 and CDR2 from the germline V gene are MDHEN and SYDVKM. The CDR3 is 11 residues long. Deletions cut 6 bases from V and 6 bases from J, with 8 bases between.

V gene TRBV30 combines with J gene TRBJ1-5; D uncertain. The CDR3 has 15 amino acids. The germline CDR1 and CDR2 sequences are GTSNPN and SVGIG (reference sequence). Trimming left V 1 base short and J 0 bases short, with 10 bases between. The CDR3 region has the DNA TGTGCCTGGAGTGCCGCTTACAGTAGCAATCAGCCCCAGCATTTT. Amino acids: CAWSAAYSSNQPQHF.

This clone showed up just a few times. The chain employs TRBV11-3 and TRBJ2-7; 10 bases align to TRBD2. The CDR3 is 14 residues long. V shed 1 base and J 5 bases; nucleotides not matched to a gene: 2. Germline V gives CDR1 SGHNT, CDR2 YENEEA. The chain's CDR3 is CASSLVAGGHEQYF. CDR3 DNA sequence: TGTGCCAGCAGCTTAGTAGCGGGGGGCCACGAGCAGTACTTC.

The chain combines TRBV5-1 with TRBJ2-3; 8 positions match TRBD2. The CDR3 extends over 16 amino acids. V lost 4 bases to trimming and J lost 3 bases; unmatched junction nucleotides: 10. Germline V gene data show CDR1 as SGHRS and CDR2 as YFSETQ. DNA of the CDR3: TGCGCCAGCAGCCTTGGGGCGGGAGGATTGACAGATACGCAGTATTTT. It is translated as CASSLGAGGLTDTQYF.

This chain connects TRBV29-1 to TRBJ1-2; 7 positions match TRBD1. V lost 3 bases and J lost 1; bases outside the gene matches: 8. CDR3 size: 15 residues. The germline CDR1 and CDR2 sequences are SQVTM and ANQGSEA. The CDR3 sequence is CSVDYGTAFNYGYTF. The CDR3 DNA reads TGCAGCGTTGATTATGGGACAGCGTTTAACTATGGCTACACCTTC.

The chain carries TRBV5-6 and TRBJ2-3, with 10 bases identical to TRBD2. Germline CDR1 and CDR2: SGHDT and YYEEEE. The J segment lost 2 bases and the V segment lost 2 bases, leaving 14 bases of the junction unmatched. The CDR3 contains 19 residues. The CDR3 region is CASSLPSYSGTSDTDTQYF. Written as DNA, the CDR3 is TGTGCCAGCAGCTTACCCTCCTATTCCGGGACTAGCGACACAGATACGCAGTATTTT. Filled out from reference TRBV5-6 and TRBJ2-3, the complete variable domain reads DAGVTQSPTHLIKTRGQQVTLRCSPKSGHDTVSWYQQALGQGPQFIFQYYEEEERQRGNFPDRFSGHQFPNYSSELNVNALLLGDSALYLCASSLPSYSGTSDTDTQYFGPGTRLTVL.

The chain is built from TRBV7-9 and TRBJ1-1, with TRBD1 identical over 8 bases. Germline V CDR1 and CDR2: SEHNR, FQNEAQ (reference sequence). This CDR3 has 14 residues. The V and J ends lost 5 bases and 8 bases, in that order; junction bases with no gene match: 10. CDR3: CASSPGGTGQEAFF. The CDR3 DNA is TGTGCCAGCAGCCCCGGCGGGACAGGACAGGAAGCTTTCTTT.

The V and J genes are TRBV4-1 and TRBJ2-1, with a weak D call TRBD2 (6 bases). Trimming stripped 3 bases from V and 3 bases from J, with 12 bases between. CDR1 is MGHRA and CDR2 is YSYEKL in the germline V gene. The CDR3 is 15 residues long. In nucleotides, the CDR3 is TGCGCCAGCAGCCAGCCCCGGGAGCTCTACAATGAGCAGTTCTTC. Encoded protein: CASSQPRELYNEQFF.

The chain carries TRBV28 and TRBJ2-5, with D possibly matching TRBD2 (5 bases). The CDR3 runs 15 residues. Germline V gives CDR1 MDHEN, CDR2 SYDVKM. The ends were cut back, 6 bases at V and 2 bases at J, with 16 bases in the middle. CDR3 nucleotide sequence: TGTGCCAGCAGCCCGAGGGTAGAAATTCAAGAGACCCAGTACTTC. Translated, it gives CASSPRVEIQETQYF.

V is TRBV7-8 and J is TRBJ2-1; D perhaps matches TRBD1 (5 bases). V was cut by 2 bases and J by 8 bases, with 13 bases left in between. CDR1 is SGHVS, CDR2 FQNEAQ, per germline. There are 14 residues in the CDR3. In DNA, the CDR3 is TGTGCCAGCAGCTTAAAGGGGCAGGGCGATGAGCAGTTCTTC. It yields the protein CASSLKGQGDEQFF.

The J gene is TRBJ2-1, the V gene TRBV6-5; 8 positions agree with TRBD1. This CDR3 has 14 amino acids. V lost 5 bases, J lost 9 bases, and 9 bases stayed unmatched. From germline, CDR1 is MNHEY and CDR2 SVGAGI. The CDR3 loop is CASSRWTGSGEQFF. The CDR3 coding sequence is TGTGCCAGCAGTCGATGGACAGGGTCGGGTGAGCAGTTCTTC.

V and J are TRBV2 and TRBJ1-5, with D unresolved. V was trimmed by 7 bases and J by 1 base, leaving 11 bases between them. The CDR3 spans 14 residues. Germline CDR1 and CDR2: SNHLY and FYNNEI. In DNA form, the CDR3 reads TGTGCCAGCAATGCGAGGGTGAGCAATCAGCCCCAGCATTTT. Translated: CASNARVSNQPQHF. Complete variable domain (other parts from reference TRBV2 and TRBJ1-5): EPEVTQTPSHQVTQMGQEVILRCVPISNHLYFYWYRQILGQKVEFLVSFYNNEISEKSEIFDDQFSVERPDGSNFTLKIRSTKLEDSAMYFCASNARVSNQPQHFGDGTRLSIL.

This clone was seen just once. The J gene is TRBJ2-5, the V gene TRBV5-6, with a tentative D call TRBD2 (6 bases). Trimming pared 4 bases from V and 2 bases from J, leaving 12 bases between. Looked up from germline, CDR1 is SGHDT and CDR2 is YYEEEE. The CDR3 extends over 14 amino acids. The CDR3 loop is CASSSSSEQETQYF. In nucleotides, the CDR3 is TGTGCCAGCAGCAGTTCTAGCGAACAAGAGACCCAGTACTTC.

The V and J genes are TRBV7-9 and TRBJ2-2; D is uncertain. Per the germline V gene, CDR1 is SEHNR and CDR2 is FQNEAQ (reference sequence). The ends were cut back, 2 bases at V and 6 bases at J, with 7 bases in the middle. The CDR3 loop spans 13 amino acids. The CDR3 loop is CASSLRHAGELFF. CDR3 bases: TGTGCCAGCAGCTTACGACATGCCGGGGAGCTGTTTTTT.